A single sample is the source of the 32 T cell receptor beta chains below, sequenced in a study of blood T cells in healthy people across ages. Sample-barcoded 5' priming and a J-beta primer mix drove a second PCR of roughly 7 to 11 cycles. MiXCR was run by TCRdb on the 5' RACE reads, yielding one entry per CDR3 protein. The data contain about 2 million distinct CDR3 sequences, 40% to 55% of them singletons. Source material: blood. The receptors were gathered from a middle-aged woman in good health.

This chain connects TRBV28 to TRBJ1-1, with TRBD1 matching 10 bases. Looked up from germline, CDR1 is MDHEN and CDR2 is SYDVKM. V lost 5 bases to trimming and J lost 11 bases; unmatched junction nucleotides: 11. The CDR3 sequence is 14 residues long. The CDR3 coding sequence is TGTGCCAGCAGTCCGGGCGACAGGGGGCTTGGGGCTTTCTTT. As protein: CASSPGDRGLGAFF.

The chain combines TRBV29-1 with TRBJ2-3, with D perhaps matching TRBD2 (6 bases). The V gene lost 5 bases and the J gene lost 4 bases, with 22 bases spanning the gap. CDR1 is SQVTM and CDR2 is ANQGSEA in the germline V gene. The CDR3 sequence is 16 residues long. The CDR3, as DNA: TGCAGCGTTCACTTCTTTTCGGGGGAGAGCGCAGATACGCAGTATTTT. It specifies CSVHFFSGESADTQYF.

The chain couples TRBV6-6 to TRBJ2-7; TRBD2 agrees at 7 bases. V trimming: 4 bases; J trimming: 0 bases; junction bases outside the gene matches: 3. In germline, CDR1 is MNHNY, CDR2 SVGAGI (reference sequence). The CDR3 has 14 residues. The CDR3 bases are TGTGCCAGCAGTTGGGAGGGGAGCTCCTACGAGCAGTACTTC. It codes for CASSWEGSSYEQYF.

This clonotype was counted only a few times. J is TRBJ2-6 and V is TRBV7-2, with D perhaps matching TRBD2 (5 bases). The CDR3 is made up of 17 amino acids. V lost 8 bases and J 0 bases, leaving 17 bases between the germline ends. Germline lookup yields CDR1 SGHTA and CDR2 FQGNSA. CDR3 loop: CASSERFGVSGANVLTF. The DNA for the CDR3 is TGTGCCAGCTCGGAGCGATTCGGGGTCTCTGGGGCCAACGTCCTGACTTTC.

This clonotype was counted a few times. The chain couples TRBV6-2 or TRBV6-3 to TRBJ2-5; a weak D match, TRBD2 (6 bases). V was clipped by 0 bases and J by 4 bases, with 12 bases between them. This CDR3 spans 15 amino acids. Germline lookup yields CDR1 MNHEY and CDR2 SVGEGT. For the CDR3, the DNA is TGTGCCAGCAGTTACTCGCAGGGAGGCCCAGAGACCCAGTACTTC. Its translation is CASSYSQGGPETQYF.

This clonotype was picked up a small number of times. The chain recombines TRBV27 with TRBJ2-1, with 7 bases fitting TRBD1. CDR1 and CDR2 (germline): MNHEY, SMNVEV (reference sequence). This CDR3 is built from 15 residues. The V gene end was trimmed by 4 bases and the J gene end by 5 bases; junction bases not matched to a gene: 8. CDR3 sequence (DNA): TGTGCCAGCAGTTCCGACTGGACAGGAAACAATGAGCAGTTCTTC. It yields the protein CASSSDWTGNNEQFF.

This chain connects TRBV10-3 to TRBJ2-3, with 11 bases lining up with TRBD2. This CDR3 has 15 residues. Germline-derived CDR1 and CDR2 are ENHRY and SYGVKD. Trimming cost V 5 bases and J 6 bases; bases outside gene matches: 7. CDR3 residues: CAISIAGGPEDTQYF. The CDR3 DNA reads as TGTGCCATCAGTATAGCGGGGGGGCCGGAGGATACGCAGTATTTT.

This clonotype was counted between two and nine times. CDR3 in DNA: TGTGCCAGCACTTCCCAGGGCTACGAGCAGTACTTC. Protein sequence: CASTSQGYEQYF. This rearrangement joins TRBV28 to TRBJ2-7, with D possibly matching TRBD1 (5 bases). This CDR3 has 12 residues. Trimming pared 7 bases from V and 3 bases from J, leaving 10 bases between. Germline values: CDR1 MDHEN, CDR2 SYDVKM.

V usage is TRBV20-1 and J usage is TRBJ2-4; D perhaps matches TRBD1 (5 bases). Gene TRBJ2-7 matches the end of the DNA better, so the J call may be wrong. This CDR3 comprises 14 residues. From germline, CDR1 is DFQATT and CDR2 SNEGSKA (reference sequence). This CDR3 is CSAQLQDSLTEQYF. Written as DNA, the CDR3 is TGCAGTGCCCAGCTTCAAGACAGTCTGACCGAGCAGTACTTC.

This clonotype has only a few counts. The genes are TRBV13 and TRBJ1-6, with a possible D match to TRBD1 (5 bases). The CDR3 has 12 residues. Germline V gives CDR1 PRHDT, CDR2 FYEKMQ (reference sequence). V lost 5 bases and J lost 10, with 9 bases in between. The CDR3 bases are TGTGCCAGCAGCACACCAGGGTCACCCCTCCACTTT. Protein product: CASSTPGSPLHF.

The chain joins TRBV20-1 to TRBJ1-2, with D hard to call. The CDR3 is 13 amino acids. The germline V gene has CDR1 DFQATT and CDR2 SNEGSKA (reference sequence). Deletions cut 3 bases from V and 0 bases from J, with 8 bases between. The CDR3 nucleotides read TGCAGTGCTAGCCCGCCCCCTAACTATGGCTACACCTTC. Translated: CSASPPPNYGYTF.

This clonotype was seen only a few times. The rearrangement joins TRBV4-3 to TRBJ2-1, with 10 positions matching TRBD1. With V trimmed by 5 bases and J by 9 bases, 10 bases remained unmatched. This CDR3 spans 15 amino acids. In germline, CDR1 is LGHNA, CDR2 YSLEER. CDR3 bases: TGCGCCAGCAGCTATTTGGGACAGGGGAGGGGTGAGCAGTTCTTC. It encodes CASSYLGQGRGEQFF.

This clonotype was observed a few times. The gene calls are TRBV20-1 and TRBJ1-1; D not resolved. The CDR3 consists of 14 residues. Germline V gene lookup returns CDR1 DFQATT and CDR2 SNEGSKA (reference sequence). V was trimmed by 1 base and J by 0 bases, leaving 9 bases between them. The CDR3, as DNA: TGCAGTGCTAGAGGTCACGGGATGAACACTGAAGCTTTCTTT. Its translation is CSARGHGMNTEAFF.

This clonotype was detected only a few times. The genes are TRBV7-2 and TRBJ2-1; the match to TRBD2 covers 11 bases. Germline values: CDR1 SGHTA, CDR2 FQGNSA. This CDR3 has 17 amino acids. The J segment lost 7 bases and the V segment lost 4 bases, leaving 12 bases of the junction unmatched. CDR3 nucleotides: TGTGCCAGCAGCTCCATCATAGCGGGGGGGCCGTATAATGAGCAGTTCTTC. This sequence encodes CASSSIIAGGPYNEQFF.

The V and J genes are TRBV24-1 and TRBJ2-1, with D perhaps assigned TRBD1 or TRBD2 (5 bases each). Trimming stripped 7 bases from V and 6 bases from J, with 9 bases between. The length of the CDR3 is 12 residues. CDR1 is KGHDR and CDR2 is SFDVKD in the germline V gene. The CDR3 DNA follows: TGTGCCACCAGGGGGCTAGCCAATGAGCAGTTCTTC. Amino acids: CATRGLANEQFF.

The chain employs TRBV29-1 and TRBJ1-6, with TRBD1 matching over 9 bases. The germline V gene encodes CDR1 SQVTM and CDR2 ANQGSEA. Losses at the gene ends were 3 bases for V and 10 bases for J; bases not matched to a gene: 4. The CDR3 runs 13 residues. The CDR3 region is CSVDLGQGSPLHF. The CDR3 coding sequence is TGCAGCGTTGACCTCGGACAGGGGTCACCCCTCCACTTT. Variable domain in full (rest from reference TRBV29-1 and TRBJ1-6): SAVISQKPSRDICQRGTSLTIQCQVDSQVTMMFWYRQQPGQSLTLIATANQGSEATYESGFVIDKFPISRPNLTFSTLTVSNMSPEDSSIYLCSVDLGQGSPLHFGNGTRLTVT.

The genes are TRBV7-9 and TRBJ1-1; unclear D gene. V was cut by 2 bases and J by 1 base, with 11 bases left in between. From germline, CDR1 is SEHNR and CDR2 FQNEAQ (reference sequence). The CDR3 covers 15 residues. CDR3 loop: CASSLREVQNTEAFF. The CDR3 DNA reads as TGTGCCAGCAGCTTACGTGAAGTCCAGAACACTGAAGCTTTCTTT.

Only one count was recorded for this clonotype. V gene TRBV20-1 combines with J gene TRBJ1-5; no reliable D call. CDR1 DFQATT and CDR2 SNEGSKA come from the germline V gene (reference sequence). This CDR3 has 12 amino acids. V was shortened by 6 bases and J by 11 bases, with 17 bases between the two germline ends. The chain's CDR3 is CSAAGRKSAQHF. The CDR3 DNA follows: TGCAGTGCCGCCGGGCGAAAATCAGCCCAGCATTTT.

This chain connects TRBV2 to TRBJ1-1; 10 nucleotides agree with TRBD1. The germline CDR1 and CDR2 sequences are SNHLY and FYNNEI. The length of the CDR3 is 15 residues. Trimming at V came to 6 bases and at J to 3 bases, leaving 7 bases not matched to a gene. CDR3: CASRRTGTGDTEAFF. The CDR3 coding sequence is TGTGCCAGCAGAAGGACAGGGACAGGGGACACTGAAGCTTTCTTT.

This clonotype was seen more than once but under ten times. The V and J genes are TRBV9 and TRBJ2-3, with 8 bases lining up with TRBD1. The CDR3 is 17 amino acids. The V gene end was trimmed by 3 bases and the J gene end by 6 bases; junction bases not matched to a gene: 15. Germline assignment: CDR1 SGDLS and CDR2 YYNGEE. Here the CDR3 reads CASSAPRGAGGWDTQYF. DNA for the CDR3: TGTGCCAGCAGCGCCCCCCGAGGGGCAGGGGGCTGGGATACGCAGTATTTT.

The chain uses TRBV19 and TRBJ2-5, with TRBD1 matching 10 bases. The end of the DNA fits TRBJ2-7 better, so the J call may be wrong. Per germline, CDR1 LNHDA and CDR2 SQIVND (reference sequence). The CDR3 consists of 15 residues. The CDR3 loop reads CASSIVRDRGHEQYF. DNA of the CDR3: TGTGCCAGTAGTATAGTCCGGGACAGGGGCCACGAGCAGTACTTC.

This chain links TRBV20-1 with TRBJ2-6, with D possibly matching TRBD1 (6 bases). CDR3 length equals 14 residues. The germline V and J ends were trimmed by 5 bases and 2 bases, with 10 bases remaining between them. Germline CDR1 is DFQATT and CDR2 is SNEGSKA (reference sequence). The CDR3 protein is CSAVGDTGANVLTF. In nucleotides, the CDR3 is TGCAGTGCTGTGGGGGACACTGGGGCCAACGTCCTGACTTTC.

This clonotype has just a few counts. The chain links TRBV4-2 to TRBJ2-7; a possible D gene is TRBD2 (5 bases). V was shortened by 0 bases and J by 5 bases, with 8 bases between the two germline ends. This CDR3 has 13 residues. Germline lookup yields CDR1 LGHNA and CDR2 YNFKEQ. CDR3 sequence reads: CASSQELVDEQYF. CDR3 nucleotides: TGTGCCAGCAGCCAAGAACTAGTCGACGAGCAGTACTTC.

Regarding this clonotype: One junction end disagrees with the germline gene, perhaps due to a read error. The CDR3 DNA follows: TGTGCCAGCGGCCAAGATCTTCCAGGGGGACTGGTCAACTACGAGCAGTACTTC. This gives the protein CASGQDLPGGLVNYEQYF. The V call is TRBV3-1, the J call TRBJ2-4; maybe TRBD1 (7 bases). The J call may not be correct, given that the DNA end is closer to TRBJ2-7. The CDR3 runs to 18 residues. The germline V gene has CDR1 LGHDT and CDR2 YNNKEL (reference sequence).

In this sample, this clonotype turned up a few times. This rearrangement joins TRBV6-5 to TRBJ1-2; the D gene is possibly TRBD1 (6 bases). This CDR3 contains 13 residues. The V end lost 5 bases, the J end lost 9 bases, and 16 bases lay between the germline ends. Germline V lookup: CDR1 MNHEY, CDR2 SVGAGI. CDR3 protein: CASSTPGGTSYTF. The CDR3 coding sequence is TGTGCCAGCAGTACCCCTGGCGGGACAAGCTACACCTTC.

This clonotype was detected a few times. The rearrangement links TRBV29-1 to TRBJ2-1; 9 bases agree with TRBD1. The germline CDR1 and CDR2 sequences are SQVTM and ANQGSEA. The CDR3 has 14 residues. CDR3 region: CGVYGTGFFNEQFF. The CDR3 nucleotides are TGCGGGGTTTATGGGACAGGGTTTTTTAATGAGCAGTTCTTC.

In the case of this clonotype: A clone one base away is much larger, so this may be a read error. The chain employs TRBV4-2 and TRBJ2-5; 12 nucleotides match TRBD2. The better agreement between TRBJ2-1 and the DNA end casts doubt on the J call. This CDR3 is built from 16 residues. CDR1 and CDR2 (germline): LGHNA, YNFKEQ. CDR3 coding DNA: TGTGCCAGCAGCCTGAGACTAGCGGGGGCGCAAGAGACCCAGTTCTTC. It yields the protein CASSLRLAGAQETQFF.

Notes on this clonotype: At one boundary the junction diverges from the germline segment, which might be a read error. The chain has TRBV3-1 and TRBJ2-1, with 11 positions matching TRBD2. Germline CDR1 LGHDT, CDR2 YNNKEL (reference sequence). The CDR3 contains 15 residues. This chain's CDR3 is CASTQLAGVLNEQFF. CDR3 in DNA: TGTGCCAGCACCCAACTAGCGGGGGTCCTCAATGAGCAGTTCTTC.

The V and J genes are TRBV6-1 and TRBJ2-5; tentatively, D is TRBD1 or TRBD2 (5 bases each). CDR1 and CDR2 (germline): MNHNS, SASEGT. This CDR3 has 15 amino acids. Between the trimmed V and J ends, which lost 3 bases and 1 base, there was a span of 12 bases. The CDR3, as DNA: TGTGCCAGCAGTGAGGGACGTTTGGCCCAAGAGACCCAGTACTTC. Encoded protein: CASSEGRLAQETQYF.

Comment on this clonotype: One end of the junction is discordant with germline, which a read error may explain. The J gene is TRBJ2-1, the V gene TRBV6-2 or TRBV6-3; TRBD2 matches at 9 bases. Germline loops: CDR1 MNHEY, CDR2 SVGEGT. This CDR3 is built from 15 residues. CDR3 residues: CVSSYLGTSLNEQFF. DNA for the CDR3: TGTGTCAGCAGTTACCTGGGGACTAGCCTCAATGAGCAGTTCTTC.

This chain connects TRBV15 to TRBJ1-5, with a possible D match to TRBD1 (6 bases). The CDR3 has 17 amino acids. V shed 0 bases and J shed 2 bases, with 14 bases lying between them. The germline V gene has CDR1 LNHNV and CDR2 YYDKDF (reference sequence). CDR3 sequence (DNA): TGTGCCACCAGCAGAGATTACGGGGGGGCTGGCAATCAGCCCCAGCATTTT. Residues: CATSRDYGGAGNQPQHF. Full variable domain (outside the CDR3, taken from reference TRBV15 and TRBJ1-5): DAMVIQNPRYQVTQFGKPVTLSCSQTLNHNVMYWYQQKSSQAPKLLFHYYDKDFNNEADTPDNFQSRRPNTSFCFLDIRSPGLGDTAMYLCATSRDYGGAGNQPQHFGDGTRLSIL.

J is TRBJ2-3 and V is TRBV20-1; 10 nucleotides agree with TRBD1. CDR3 length equals 15 residues. CDR1 is DFQATT, CDR2 SNEGSKA, per germline (reference sequence). V lost 3 bases to trimming and J lost 5 bases; unmatched junction nucleotides: 8. The CDR3 DNA is TGCAGTGCTAGGGGGGGACAGGGGTTATTAGATACGCAGTATTTT. Translation: CSARGGQGLLDTQYF.